These 29 T cell receptor beta chains were sequenced from one sample in a study of blood T cell repertoires in COVID-19. Assay: immunoSEQ multiplex PCR; the TCRdb copy retains only in-frame clones and omits some. The sample has a few hundred thousand clones; 80% to 90% are singletons. Sequenced input: peripheral blood. These receptors all stem from a man aged 35-49 years who had recovered from COVID-19.

The chain is built from TRBV6-5 and TRBJ2-7; TRBD1 matches at 7 bases. Germline trimming cut 8 bases from V and 0 bases from J; bases unmatched to any gene: 4. In germline, CDR1 is MNHEY, CDR2 SVGAGI. The CDR3 length is 13 residues. The CDR3 loop is CASSGTVSYEQYF. The CDR3 DNA is TGTGCCAGCTCGGGGACAGTCTCCTACGAGCAGTACTTC.

This chain links TRBV5-4 with TRBJ2-1, with D tentatively TRBD2 (5 bases). V lost 4 bases, J lost 6 bases, and 17 bases lay in between. The CDR3 consists of 15 residues. Germline values: CDR1 SGHNT, CDR2 YYREEE (reference sequence). The CDR3: CASSDGGGEVNEQFF. The CDR3 coding sequence is TGTGCCAGCAGCGACGGCGGAGGTGAGGTCAATGAGCAGTTCTTC.

This chain's CDR3 is CASDPRMGSGRNEQFF. The CDR3, as DNA: TGCGCCAGCGACCCTAGGATGGGTAGCGGGAGGAATGAGCAGTTCTTC. The chain is built from TRBV23-1 and TRBJ2-1; 10 bases are a match to TRBD2. TRBV23-1 carries the ORF label, with uncertain function. The CDR3 consists of 16 residues. Trimming at V came to 8 bases and at J to 7 bases, leaving 14 bases not matched to a gene.

The rearrangement joins TRBV10-3 to TRBJ1-2; 10 bases line up with TRBD1. CDR1 ENHRY and CDR2 SYGVKD come from the germline V gene. V trimming: 8 bases; J trimming: 5 bases; junction bases outside the gene matches: 2. CDR3 length: 12 amino acids. This chain's CDR3 is CAIGTGEYGYTF. CDR3 sequence (DNA): TGTGCCATCGGGACAGGGGAGTATGGCTACACCTTC.

The chain joins TRBV11-3 to TRBJ2-1; the match to TRBD2 covers 15 bases. Germline V lookup: CDR1 SGHNT, CDR2 YENEEA. This CDR3 has 14 amino acids. The trim removed 3 bases at V and 13 bases at J, leaving 4 bases unmatched. The CDR3 region is CASSLGLAGGSQFF. The CDR3, as DNA: TGTGCCAGCAGCTTGGGACTAGCGGGGGGCTCCCAGTTCTTC.

The chain combines TRBV6-1 with TRBJ1-1, with D possibly TRBD1 on 5 matching bases. V lost 2 bases, J lost 0 bases, and 7 bases lay in between. The length of the CDR3 is 14 residues. The germline CDR1 and CDR2 sequences are MNHNS and SASEGT. CDR3 coding DNA: TGTGCCAGCAGTGAAAAGGGGCTGAACACTGAAGCTTTCTTT. Its translation: CASSEKGLNTEAFF.

In its sample, this clone was seen once. The gene calls are TRBV2 and TRBJ2-1, with TRBD2 matching over 7 bases. The CDR3 contains 16 residues. V trimming: 9 bases; J trimming: 6 bases; junction bases outside the gene matches: 17. Germline V CDR1 and CDR2: SNHLY, FYNNEI. CDR3 loop: CASLPQRDWTSNEQFF. CDR3 coding DNA: TGTGCCAGTTTACCGCAGCGGGACTGGACCTCCAATGAGCAGTTCTTC. The full variable domain, in which reference TRBV2 and TRBJ2-1 provide the parts outside the CDR3, is EPEVTQTPSHQVTQMGQEVILRCVPISNHLYFYWYRQILGQKVEFLVSFYNNEISEKSEIFDDQFSVERPDGSNFTLKIRSTKLEDSAMYFCASLPQRDWTSNEQFFGPGTRLTVL.

This chain joins TRBV5-1 and TRBJ2-5, with D tentatively TRBD1 (6 bases). This CDR3 is 13 amino acids long. Per the germline V gene, CDR1 is SGHRS and CDR2 is YFSETQ. The germline V and J ends were trimmed by 7 bases and 4 bases, with 14 bases remaining between them. The CDR3 is CASAGDNRETQYF. CDR3 DNA: TGCGCCAGCGCCGGGGACAATCGAGAGACCCAGTACTTC.

The chain uses TRBV12-5 and TRBJ1-1; the match to TRBD1 covers 12 bases. Germline trimming cut 0 bases from V and 4 bases from J; bases unmatched to any gene: 21. The CDR3 runs 22 residues. Germline V gene sequence: CDR1 LGHNT, CDR2 FRNRAP. The CDR3 loop reads CASGLVLIVIGTGGIRGTEAFF. DNA for the CDR3: TGTGCTAGTGGTTTGGTACTTATCGTGATTGGGACAGGGGGCATTAGAGGCACTGAAGCTTTCTTT.

The V call is TRBV19, the J call TRBJ1-2, with D uncertain. V lost 7 bases and J lost 8, with 17 bases in between. Germline V CDR1 and CDR2: LNHDA, SQIVND (reference sequence). There are 13 residues in the CDR3. The DNA for the CDR3 is TGTGCCAGTAAGGGAGGGCAAGATAGAGGCTACACCTTC. Amino acid sequence: CASKGGQDRGYTF.

This sequence joins TRBV6-5 and TRBJ2-3; 7 bases fit TRBD1. CDR1 MNHEY and CDR2 SVGAGI come from the germline V gene. The CDR3 contains 12 residues. The ends lost 7 bases at V and 4 bases at J; junction bases unmatched: 2. The CDR3 spells CASNTGADTQYF. The DNA of the CDR3 is TGTGCCAGCAACACAGGGGCAGATACGCAGTATTTT.

A few counts support this clone. This chain joins TRBV5-6 and TRBJ1-3; 8 nucleotides line up with TRBD1. Trimming cost V 4 bases and J 6 bases; bases outside gene matches: 12. Germline loops: CDR1 SGHDT, CDR2 YYEEEE. The CDR3 runs 16 residues. Here the CDR3 reads CASSTPGQVFTNTIYF. The CDR3 region has the DNA TGTGCCAGCAGCACCCCGGGACAGGTTTTCACAAACACCATATATTTT.

The gene calls are TRBV18 and TRBJ2-7; D not resolved. Trimming shortened V by 3 bases and J by 1 base, and 10 bases separated the two germline ends. This CDR3 has 14 amino acids. Germline values: CDR1 KGHSH, CDR2 LQKENI. The CDR3, as DNA: TGTGCCAGCTCACCTGTTACGGGTTCCTACGAGCAGTACTTC. This sequence encodes CASSPVTGSYEQYF.

The rearrangement joins TRBV12-3 or TRBV12-4 to TRBJ2-5; D perhaps matches TRBD2 (5 bases). The CDR3 sequence is 11 residues long. Trimming removed 6 bases at V and 3 bases at J, with 5 bases between. The DNA for the CDR3 is TGTGCCAGCAGCGGGGAAGAGACCCAGTACTTC. This codes for CASSGEETQYF.

The chain combines TRBV7-2 with TRBJ2-4; TRBD1 agrees at 7 bases. The CDR3 consists of 13 residues. V trimming: 5 bases; J trimming: 9 bases; junction bases outside the gene matches: 7. Germline assignment: CDR1 SGHTA and CDR2 FQGNSA. DNA of the CDR3: TGTGCCAGCAGCGAACGACAGGGACGCATTCAGTACTTC. It yields the protein CASSERQGRIQYF.

This sequence joins TRBV6-5 and TRBJ2-3; 7 bases are a match to TRBD2. This CDR3 is 16 amino acids long. Germline CDR1 and CDR2: MNHEY and SVGAGI. The trim removed 6 bases at V and 1 base at J, leaving 10 bases unmatched. In DNA, the CDR3 is TGTGCCAGCAGGTACCTTGGCGGGAGCCGCACAGATACGCAGTATTTT. Protein sequence: CASRYLGGSRTDTQYF.

The chain's CDR3 is CASSQVRGLRFSGYTF. The DNA for the CDR3 is TGCGCCAGCAGCCAAGTCAGGGGGCTTCGTTTTTCAGGCTACACCTTC. The gene calls are TRBV4-1 and TRBJ1-2; 8 nucleotides line up with TRBD1. Trimming took 1 base from V and 8 from J; bases not matched to a gene: 12. From germline, CDR1 is MGHRA and CDR2 YSYEKL. This CDR3 is 16 amino acids long.

V gene TRBV6-5 combines with J gene TRBJ2-1; 9 nucleotides match TRBD2. V lost 4 bases to trimming and J lost 3 bases; unmatched junction nucleotides: 4. The germline V gene has CDR1 MNHEY and CDR2 SVGAGI. The CDR3 contains 15 residues. The CDR3 DNA follows: TGTGCCAGCAGTTCCTCTAGCGGGGTCTACAATGAGCAGTTCTTC. This translates into CASSSSSGVYNEQFF.

The rearrangement uses TRBV9 and TRBJ1-1; D is perhaps TRBD1 (5 bases). Germline assignment: CDR1 SGDLS and CDR2 YYNGEE. The V end lost 0 bases, the J end lost 3 bases, and 12 bases lay between the germline ends. The CDR3 has 15 residues. CDR3 DNA sequence: TGTGCCAGCAGCGTAGGTCAGGGTGGTGACACTGAAGCTTTCTTT. Residues: CASSVGQGGDTEAFF.

The CDR3 coding sequence is TGTGCCAGCAGCTTGGGACTAGCGGGAGGACAGACAGATACGCAGTATTTT. It specifies CASSLGLAGGQTDTQYF. This sequence joins TRBV5-4 and TRBJ2-3, with 13 nucleotides matching TRBD2. The length of the CDR3 is 17 residues. CDR1 is SGHNT, CDR2 YYREEE, per germline (reference sequence). Trimming took 0 bases from V and 3 from J; bases not matched to a gene: 4.

This chain links TRBV30 with TRBJ2-3; 9 nucleotides agree with TRBD2. Germline V gene sequence: CDR1 GTSNPN, CDR2 SVGIG (reference sequence). The V gene end was trimmed by 2 bases and the J gene end by 2 bases; junction bases not matched to a gene: 2. This CDR3 contains 14 residues. In DNA, the CDR3 is TGTGCCTGGAGTAGCGGGAGGACCACAGATACGCAGTATTTT. The encoded protein is CAWSSGRTTDTQYF.

The rearrangement uses TRBV30 and TRBJ1-1; TRBD1 matches at 12 bases. Germline lookup yields CDR1 GTSNPN and CDR2 SVGIG (reference sequence). The CDR3 runs to 16 residues. V trimming: 3 bases; J trimming: 8 bases; junction bases outside the gene matches: 13. The CDR3 here is CAWSQPPGQGAREAFF. The CDR3 DNA follows: TGTGCCTGGAGCCAACCTCCGGGACAGGGGGCGCGCGAAGCTTTCTTT.

This chain joins TRBV27 and TRBJ2-5, with 7 bases fitting TRBD2. V shed 6 bases and J 5 bases; nucleotides not matched to a gene: 9. The CDR3 is made up of 14 amino acids. Germline loops: CDR1 MNHEY, CDR2 SMNVEV (reference sequence). The CDR3 protein is CASRRDYEEETQYF. CDR3 DNA sequence: TGTGCCAGCAGGAGGGACTACGAAGAGGAGACCCAGTACTTC.

The chain recombines TRBV27 with TRBJ1-1; TRBD1 agrees at 7 bases. Losses at the gene ends were 1 base for V and 5 bases for J; bases not matched to a gene: 4. The CDR3 covers 14 residues. In germline, CDR1 is MNHEY, CDR2 SMNVEV (reference sequence). For the CDR3, the DNA is TGTGCCAGCAGTTTATTACAGGGGAGGACTGAAGCTTTCTTT. Its protein product is CASSLLQGRTEAFF.

This chain connects TRBV5-1 to TRBJ2-2; 14 positions agree with TRBD2. With 4 bases clipped from V and 3 bases from J, the junction kept 11 bases outside the gene matches. Germline values: CDR1 SGHRS, CDR2 YFSETQ. CDR3 length: 19 amino acids. The CDR3 loop reads CASSPRLAGGPGDTGELFF. CDR3 DNA: TGCGCCAGCAGCCCCCGACTAGCGGGAGGGCCGGGGGACACCGGGGAGCTGTTTTTT.

The rearrangement uses TRBV30 and TRBJ1-1; D gene uncertain. The germline V gene has CDR1 GTSNPN and CDR2 SVGIG (reference sequence). The V end was cut by 2 bases, the J end by 8 bases, with 15 bases between. The CDR3 covers 13 residues. DNA of the CDR3: TGTGCCTGGAGTCCCTGGGCCGCAGCAGAAGCTTTCTTT. Translated: CAWSPWAAAEAFF.

This clone appeared a few times. This sequence joins TRBV9 and TRBJ2-2, with D maybe TRBD2 (6 bases). Trimming cost V 1 base and J 5 bases, with 12 bases left between them. The germline gives CDR1 SGDLS, CDR2 YYNGEE. The CDR3 runs 15 residues. CDR3: CASSVSGERTGELFF. DNA for the CDR3: TGTGCCAGCAGCGTATCGGGGGAGAGGACCGGGGAGCTGTTTTTT. The full variable domain, with the rest looked up from reference TRBV9 and TRBJ2-2, is DSGVTQTPKHLITATGQRVTLRCSPRSGDLSVYWYQQSLDQGLQFLIQYYNGEERAKGNILERFSAQQFPDLHSELNLSSLELGDSALYFCASSVSGERTGELFFGEGSRLTVL.

This sequence joins TRBV5-1 and TRBJ2-1; D might be TRBD1 (5 bases). The CDR3 contains 15 residues. Germline V gives CDR1 SGHRS, CDR2 YFSETQ. V lost 0 bases and J lost 5, with 12 bases in between. The CDR3 DNA reads as TGCGCCAGCAGCTTGGCTCCAGGGTTGGACAATGAGCAGTTCTTC. Translation gives CASSLAPGLDNEQFF.

The CDR3 coding sequence is TGCGCCAGCAGCTTGGGTGGGCAGGGTGGCGAGCAGTACTTC. It codes for CASSLGGQGGEQYF. The gene calls are TRBV5-1 and TRBJ2-7; perhaps TRBD1 as D (5 bases). V was trimmed by 0 bases and J by 6 bases, leaving 13 bases between them. From germline, CDR1 is SGHRS and CDR2 YFSETQ. The CDR3 consists of 14 residues.